There are many counts of the clone carrying this TCR beta chain. Its antigen is not known. Unique molecular identifiers were used in preparing the TCRbeta library. Each CDR3 protein is one row after TCRdb ran MiXCR on the PCR reads. The profile covers roughly 300,000 distinct CDR3 sequences, with around 10% appearing a single time and 20% to 25% taken by the ten largest. The data are from a study of T-cell reconstitution after alpha-beta-depleted transplantation in children. General study findings and limits: Alpha-beta T cells about two months after transplant reportedly derived from several hundred expanded graft clones. From newly produced T cells came most of the T-cell counts and diversity one year after transplant. Some patients' high day-60 TCRbeta diversity was attributed to recipient cells surviving conditioning.

Sequences were derived from peripheral blood, sampled 180 days after TCRalphabeta/CD19-depleted stem cell transplant. The source is a male patient under 10 years old who had a stem cell transplant for chronic granulomatous disease, so the T cells may come from the graft donor.

DNA for the CDR3: TGCGCCAGCAGCTTCTTCGGTCGGAACACTGAAGCTTTCTTT. This gives the protein CASSFFGRNTEAFF. The J gene is TRBJ1-1, the V gene TRBV5-1; D remains ambiguous. The CDR3 has 14 amino acids. Germline V lookup: CDR1 SGHRS, CDR2 YFSETQ. Trimming shortened V by 2 bases and J by 1 base, and 9 bases separated the two germline ends.